This T cell receptor beta chain emerged from a study of blood T cell repertoires in COVID-19. The V end lost 6 bases, the J end lost 3 bases, and 12 bases lay between the germline ends. Germline V CDR1 and CDR2: MNHEY, SVGAGI. The CDR3 covers 15 residues. Clones were read by immunoSEQ multiplex PCR, and TCRdb kept only the in-frame ones, dropping some. Altogether 35,000 to 55,000 clones are present, just under 70% being singletons, with the ten largest covering 6.2%. This clone has a handful of counts. The receptor was isolated from a man at least 80 years old with acute or convalescent COVID-19. The sample taken for sequencing was peripheral blood. The rearrangement joins TRBV6-5 to TRBJ1-6; D not resolved. The CDR3 is CASSLLRDYNSPLHF. The CDR3 DNA sequence: TGTGCCAGCAGCCTCCTCCGGGACTATAATTCACCCCTCCACTTT.